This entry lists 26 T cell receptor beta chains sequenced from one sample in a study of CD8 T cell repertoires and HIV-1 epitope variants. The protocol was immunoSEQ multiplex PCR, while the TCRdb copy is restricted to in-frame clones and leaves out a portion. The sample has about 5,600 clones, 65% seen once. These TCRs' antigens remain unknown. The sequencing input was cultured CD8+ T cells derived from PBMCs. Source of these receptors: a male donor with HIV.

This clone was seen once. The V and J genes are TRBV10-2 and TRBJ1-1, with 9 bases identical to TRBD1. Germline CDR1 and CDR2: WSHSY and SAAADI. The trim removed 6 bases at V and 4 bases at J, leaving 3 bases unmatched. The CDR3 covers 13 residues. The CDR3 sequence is CASRQGAITEAFF. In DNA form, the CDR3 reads TGCGCCAGCAGACAGGGGGCAATCACTGAAGCTTTCTTT.

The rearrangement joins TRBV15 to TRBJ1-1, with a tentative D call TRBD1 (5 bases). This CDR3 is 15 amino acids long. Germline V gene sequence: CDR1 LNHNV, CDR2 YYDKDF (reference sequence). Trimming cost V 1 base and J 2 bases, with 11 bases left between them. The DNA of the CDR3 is TGTGCCACCAGCAGAGGGACATCTACTAACACTGAAGCTTTCTTT. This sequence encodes CATSRGTSTNTEAFF. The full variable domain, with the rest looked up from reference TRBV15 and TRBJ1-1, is DAMVIQNPRYQVTQFGKPVTLSCSQTLNHNVMYWYQQKSSQAPKLLFHYYDKDFNNEADTPDNFQSRRPNTSFCFLDIRSPGLGDTAMYLCATSRGTSTNTEAFFGQGTRLTVV.

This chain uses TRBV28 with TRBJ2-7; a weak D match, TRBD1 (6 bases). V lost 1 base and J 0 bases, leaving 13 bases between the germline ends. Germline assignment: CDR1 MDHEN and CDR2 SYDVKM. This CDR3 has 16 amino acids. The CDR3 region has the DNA TGTGCCAGCAGTTTATCACAGGGAACCCTCTCCTACGAGCAGTACTTC. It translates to CASSLSQGTLSYEQYF. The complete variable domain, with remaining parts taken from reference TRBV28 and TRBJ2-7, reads DVKVTQSSRYLVKRTGEKVFLECVQDMDHENMFWYRQDPGLGLRLIYFSYDVKMKEKGDIPEGYSVSREKKERFSLILESASTNQTSMYLCASSLSQGTLSYEQYFGPGTRLTVT.

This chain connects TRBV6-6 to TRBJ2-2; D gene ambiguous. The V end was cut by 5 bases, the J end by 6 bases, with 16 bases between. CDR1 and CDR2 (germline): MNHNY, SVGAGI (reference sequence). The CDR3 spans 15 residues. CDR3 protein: CASSDPPLSAGELFF. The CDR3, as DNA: TGTGCCAGCAGTGATCCACCCCTGAGTGCCGGGGAGCTGTTTTTT.

Here the CDR3 reads CASSFAIGGGTDTQYF. The CDR3 DNA follows: TGTGCCAGCAGCTTCGCGATAGGCGGGGGAACAGATACGCAGTATTTT. This chain uses TRBV7-3 with TRBJ2-3, with 7 bases matching TRBD2. Trimming at V came to 3 bases and at J to 3 bases, leaving 9 bases not matched to a gene. The CDR3 is 16 residues long. Germline loops: CDR1 SGHTA, CDR2 FQGTGA.

CDR3 sequence: CASSIGQGSYNEQFF. CDR3 nucleotide sequence: TGTGCCAGTAGTATTGGGCAGGGGTCCTACAATGAGCAGTTCTTC. J is TRBJ2-1 and V is TRBV19; weak D call: TRBD1 (6 bases). This CDR3 spans 15 amino acids. V was pared by 3 bases and J by 1 base, with 10 bases between. Per germline, CDR1 LNHDA and CDR2 SQIVND (reference sequence).

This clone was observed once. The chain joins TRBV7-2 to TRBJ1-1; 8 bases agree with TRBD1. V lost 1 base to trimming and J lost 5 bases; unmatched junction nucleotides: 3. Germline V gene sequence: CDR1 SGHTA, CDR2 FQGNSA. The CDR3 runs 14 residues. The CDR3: CASSLGQGWTEAFF. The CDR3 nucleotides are TGTGCCAGCAGCTTAGGACAGGGGTGGACTGAAGCTTTCTTT. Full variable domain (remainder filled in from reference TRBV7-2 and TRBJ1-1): GAGVSQSPSNKVTEKGKDVELRCDPISGHTALYWYRQSLGQGLEFLIYFQGNSAPDKSGLPSDRFSAERTGGSVSTLTIQRTQQEDSAVYLCASSLGQGWTEAFFGQGTRLTVV.

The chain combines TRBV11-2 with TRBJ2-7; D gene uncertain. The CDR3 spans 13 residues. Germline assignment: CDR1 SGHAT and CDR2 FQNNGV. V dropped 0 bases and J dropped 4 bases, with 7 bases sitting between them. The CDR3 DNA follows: TGTGCCAGCAGCTTAGATTATACATACGAGCAGTACTTC. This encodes CASSLDYTYEQYF.

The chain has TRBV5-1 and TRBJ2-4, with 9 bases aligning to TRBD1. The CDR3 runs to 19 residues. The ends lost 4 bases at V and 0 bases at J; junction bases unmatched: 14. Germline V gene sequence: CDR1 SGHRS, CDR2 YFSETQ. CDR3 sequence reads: CASSPEKGTGSLAKNIQYF. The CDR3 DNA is TGCGCCAGCAGCCCGGAGAAAGGGACAGGGTCCTTAGCCAAAAACATTCAGTACTTC.

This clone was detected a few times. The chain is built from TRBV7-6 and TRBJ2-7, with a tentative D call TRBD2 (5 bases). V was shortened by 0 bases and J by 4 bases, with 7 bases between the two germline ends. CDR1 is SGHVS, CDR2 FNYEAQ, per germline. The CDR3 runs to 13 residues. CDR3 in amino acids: CASSLAPGYEQYF. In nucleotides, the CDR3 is TGTGCCAGCAGCTTAGCGCCGGGGTACGAGCAGTACTTC. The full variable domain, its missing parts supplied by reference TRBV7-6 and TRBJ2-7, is GAGVSQSPRYKVTKRGQDVALRCDPISGHVSLYWYRQALGQGPEFLTYFNYEAQQDKSGLPNDRFSAERPEGSISTLTIQRTEQRDSAMYRCASSLAPGYEQYFGPGTRLTVT.

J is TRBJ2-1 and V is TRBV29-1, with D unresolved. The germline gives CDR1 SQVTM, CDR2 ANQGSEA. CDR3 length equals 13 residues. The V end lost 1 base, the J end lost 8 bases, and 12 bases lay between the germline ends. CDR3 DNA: TGCAGCGTTGAAGGAGTCACAAACTATGAGCAGTTCTTC. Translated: CSVEGVTNYEQFF.

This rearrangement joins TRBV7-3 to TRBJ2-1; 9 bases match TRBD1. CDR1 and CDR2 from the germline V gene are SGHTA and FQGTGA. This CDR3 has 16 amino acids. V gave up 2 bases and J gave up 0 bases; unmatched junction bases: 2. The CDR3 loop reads CASSLAGQGSYNEQFF. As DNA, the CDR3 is TGTGCCAGCAGCTTAGCGGGACAGGGCTCCTACAATGAGCAGTTCTTC.

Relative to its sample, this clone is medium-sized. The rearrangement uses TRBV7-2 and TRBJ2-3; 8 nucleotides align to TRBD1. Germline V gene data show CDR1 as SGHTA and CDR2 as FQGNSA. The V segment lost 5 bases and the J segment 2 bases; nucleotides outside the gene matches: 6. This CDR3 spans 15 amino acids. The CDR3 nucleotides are TGTGCCAGCAGCCCAGGACAGGGCAACACAGATACGCAGTATTTT. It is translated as CASSPGQGNTDTQYF.

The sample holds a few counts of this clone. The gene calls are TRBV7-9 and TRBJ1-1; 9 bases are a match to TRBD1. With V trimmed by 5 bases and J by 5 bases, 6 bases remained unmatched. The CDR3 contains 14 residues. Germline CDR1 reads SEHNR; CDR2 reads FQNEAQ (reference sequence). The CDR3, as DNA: TGTGCCAGCAGCCCGGGACAGGGCGAAACTGAAGCTTTCTTT. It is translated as CASSPGQGETEAFF.

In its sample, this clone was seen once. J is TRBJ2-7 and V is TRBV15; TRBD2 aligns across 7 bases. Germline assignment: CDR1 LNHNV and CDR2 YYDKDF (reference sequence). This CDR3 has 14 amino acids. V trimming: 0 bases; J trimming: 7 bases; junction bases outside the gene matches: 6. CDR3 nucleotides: TGTGCCACCAGCAGAGATGGGGGGGTAGCGGAGCAGTACTTC. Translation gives CATSRDGGVAEQYF.

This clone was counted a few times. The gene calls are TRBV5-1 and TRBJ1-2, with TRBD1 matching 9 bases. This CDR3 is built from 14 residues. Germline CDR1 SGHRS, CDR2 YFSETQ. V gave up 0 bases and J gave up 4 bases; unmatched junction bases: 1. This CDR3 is CASSLGTGAYGYTF. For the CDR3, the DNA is TGCGCCAGCAGCTTGGGGACAGGGGCCTATGGCTACACCTTC.

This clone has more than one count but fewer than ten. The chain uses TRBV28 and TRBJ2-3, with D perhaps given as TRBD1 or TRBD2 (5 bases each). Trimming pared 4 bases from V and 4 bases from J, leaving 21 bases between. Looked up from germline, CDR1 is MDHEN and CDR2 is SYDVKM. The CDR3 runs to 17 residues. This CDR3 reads CASSSRSRGVEADTQYF. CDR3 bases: TGTGCCAGCAGTTCCAGGAGTAGAGGGGTGGAGGCAGATACGCAGTATTTT.

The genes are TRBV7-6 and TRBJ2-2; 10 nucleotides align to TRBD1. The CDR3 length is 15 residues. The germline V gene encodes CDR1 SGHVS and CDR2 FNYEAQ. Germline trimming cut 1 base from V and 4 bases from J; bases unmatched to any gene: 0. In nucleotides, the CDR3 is TGTGCCAGCAGCTTAGGACAGGGGGCCACCGGGGAGCTGTTTTTT. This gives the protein CASSLGQGATGELFF.

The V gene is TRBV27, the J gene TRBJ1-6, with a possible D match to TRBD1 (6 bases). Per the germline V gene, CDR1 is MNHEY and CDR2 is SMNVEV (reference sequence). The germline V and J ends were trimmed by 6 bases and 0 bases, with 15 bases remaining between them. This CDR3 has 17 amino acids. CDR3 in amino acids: CASRGTTTSSYNSPLHF. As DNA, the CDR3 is TGTGCCAGCAGGGGGACAACTACGAGCTCCTATAATTCACCCCTCCACTTT.

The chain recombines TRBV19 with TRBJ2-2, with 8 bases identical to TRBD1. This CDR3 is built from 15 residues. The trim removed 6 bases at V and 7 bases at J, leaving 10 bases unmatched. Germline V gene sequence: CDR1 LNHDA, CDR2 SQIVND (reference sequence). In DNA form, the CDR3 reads TGTGCCAGTAGAACAGAGCAGGGGGCCGGCGGGGAGCTGTTTTTT. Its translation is CASRTEQGAGGELFF.

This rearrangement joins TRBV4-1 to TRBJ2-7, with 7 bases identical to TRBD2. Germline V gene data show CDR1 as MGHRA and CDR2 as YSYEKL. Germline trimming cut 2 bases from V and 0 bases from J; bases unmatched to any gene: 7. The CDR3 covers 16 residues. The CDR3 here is CASSQLLASSSYEQYF. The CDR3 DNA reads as TGCGCCAGCAGCCAACTACTAGCGAGCAGCTCCTACGAGCAGTACTTC.

CDR3 loop: CSVEEAGHYEQYF. In DNA form, the CDR3 reads TGCAGCGTTGAAGAGGCGGGCCACTACGAGCAGTACTTC. The rearrangement joins TRBV29-1 to TRBJ2-7; weak D call: TRBD2 (5 bases). The CDR3 is made up of 13 amino acids. From germline, CDR1 is SQVTM and CDR2 ANQGSEA. V lost 0 bases to trimming and J lost 3 bases, with 9 bases between them.

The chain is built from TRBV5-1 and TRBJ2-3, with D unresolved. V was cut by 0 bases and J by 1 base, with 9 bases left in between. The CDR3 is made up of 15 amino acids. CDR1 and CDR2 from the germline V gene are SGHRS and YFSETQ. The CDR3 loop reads CASSLDGVGTDTQYF. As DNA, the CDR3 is TGCGCCAGCAGCTTGGATGGTGTGGGCACAGATACGCAGTATTTT.

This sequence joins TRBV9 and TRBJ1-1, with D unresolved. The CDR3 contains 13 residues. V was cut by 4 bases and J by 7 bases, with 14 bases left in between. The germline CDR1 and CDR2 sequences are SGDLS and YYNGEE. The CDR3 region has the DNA TGTGCCAGCAGCTCGACCCAGGCAGGTGAAGCTTTCTTT. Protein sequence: CASSSTQAGEAFF.

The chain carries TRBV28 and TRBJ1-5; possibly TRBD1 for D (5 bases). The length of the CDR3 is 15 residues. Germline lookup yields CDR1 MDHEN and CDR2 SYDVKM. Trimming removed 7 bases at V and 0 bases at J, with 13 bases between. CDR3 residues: CASTTLGDSNQPQHF. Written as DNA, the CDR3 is TGTGCCAGCACCACACTAGGGGATAGCAATCAGCCCCAGCATTTT.

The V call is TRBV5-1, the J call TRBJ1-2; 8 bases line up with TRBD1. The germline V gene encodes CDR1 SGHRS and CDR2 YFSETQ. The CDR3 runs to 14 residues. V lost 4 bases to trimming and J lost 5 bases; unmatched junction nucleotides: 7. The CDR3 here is CASSPQGAGYGYTF. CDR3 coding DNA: TGCGCCAGCAGCCCCCAGGGGGCAGGATATGGCTACACCTTC.